Listed below are T cell receptor beta chains from one sample, sequenced in a study of blood T cell repertoires in COVID-19. Data came from immunoSEQ multiplex PCR; TCRdb stores just in-frame clones and leaves some out. This table holds a few hundred thousand clones, 75% to 90% found once. Sequenced material: peripheral blood. Source of these receptors: a human donor in a cohort sampled during active COVID-19. CDR3s include the opening cysteine and the closing phenylalanine or tryptophan. Each record gives: CDR3 protein, CDR3 DNA, J gene, clone size, D gene, V gene. D genes are given only for firm matches. Clone size, where shown, is once, few, many, or a class for clones that have expanded.

CASSPTPTGMNTEAFF | TGTGCCAGCTCACCGACCCCGACAGGGATGAACACTGAAGCTTTCTTT | TRBJ1-1 | NA | TRBD1 | TRBV18
CASSQAGALTDTQYF | TGTGCTAGCAGCCAAGCGGGAGCCCTCACAGATACGCAGTATTTT | TRBJ2-3 | NA | TRBD2 | TRBV7-7
CASSQGWGGEKLFF | TGTGCCAGCAGCCAGGGCTGGGGAGGTGAAAAACTGTTTTTT | TRBJ1-4 | NA | NA | TRBV3-1/TRBV3-2
CASSWGLAVSETQYF | TGTGCCAGCTCGTGGGGACTAGCGGTCTCTGAGACCCAGTACTTC | TRBJ2-5 | few | TRBD2 | TRBV18
CASSADRVGVQPQHF | TGTGCCAGCAGCGCTGACAGGGTCGGCGTTCAGCCCCAGCATTTT | TRBJ1-5 | NA | TRBD1 | TRBV6-5
CASSEGAGRNEQFF | TGTGCCAGCAGCGAGGGAGCGGGGCGCAATGAGCAGTTCTTC | TRBJ2-1 | NA | NA | TRBV21-1
CASSPRRAGGDTQYF | TGTGCCAGCAGTCCCCGAAGGGCGGGGGGAGATACGCAGTATTTT | TRBJ2-3 | NA | TRBD2 | TRBV28
CASSQPSGRGLDTQYF | TGTGCCAGCAGCCAGCCGTCAGGGAGGGGATTAGATACGCAGTATTTT | TRBJ2-3 | NA | TRBD2 | TRBV14
CATSDYGTSGLGEQFF | TGTGCCACCAGTGATTACGGGACTAGCGGTCTAGGGGAGCAGTTCTTC | TRBJ2-1 | NA | TRBD2 | TRBV24-1
CASSQVRGAYNEQFF | TGCGCCAGCAGCCAAGTGCGGGGGGCTTACAATGAGCAGTTCTTC | TRBJ2-1 | NA | TRBD2 | TRBV4-3
CASSLSRDTGAQETQYF | TGTGCTAGCAGCTTATCCCGAGATACAGGGGCCCAAGAGACCCAGTACTTC | TRBJ2-5 | NA | TRBD1 | TRBV7-7
CSASRGRSTEAFF | TGCAGTGCCAGTAGGGGTCGGAGCACTGAAGCTTTCTTT | TRBJ1-1 | NA | NA | TRBV20-1
CASSAATHNEQFF | TGTGCCAGCAGTGCAGCCACTCACAATGAGCAGTTCTTC | TRBJ2-1 | NA | NA | TRBV6-1
CASSFSGVYSSTEAFF | TGCGCCAGCAGCTTTTCCGGGGTTTATTCGAGCACTGAAGCTTTCTTT | TRBJ1-1 | NA | NA | TRBV5-1
CASSEVTGGTGELFF | TGTGCCAGCAGTGAAGTAACAGGGGGCACCGGGGAGCTGTTTTTT | TRBJ2-2 | few | TRBD1 | TRBV6-1
CASSLVASGRGEQFF | TGTGCCAGCAGCTTAGTGGCTAGCGGGAGGGGTGAGCAGTTCTTC | TRBJ2-1 | once | TRBD2 | TRBV7-2
CASSLKGRVEKLFF | TGTGCCAGCAGTTTAAAAGGTCGGGTTGAAAAACTGTTTTTT | TRBJ1-4 | NA | NA | TRBV28
CASSPLAVSTDTQYF | TGTGCTAGCAGCCCACTAGCGGTTAGCACAGATACGCAGTATTTT | TRBJ2-3 | few | TRBD2 | TRBV7-7
CASSQELDSSYEQYF | TGCGCCAGCAGCCAAGAACTGGACAGCTCCTACGAGCAGTACTTC | TRBJ2-7 | NA | NA | TRBV4-3
CANGRKTGDYGYTF | TGTGCCAATGGGAGGAAGACAGGGGACTATGGCTACACCTTC | TRBJ1-2 | NA | TRBD1 | TRBV10-3
CASSLATSGGNRYETQYF | TGTGCCAGCAGCTTAGCAACTAGCGGGGGGAATCGCTACGAGACCCAGTACTTC | TRBJ2-5 | many | TRBD2 | TRBV7-2
CASSLGTGRDQPQHF | TGCGCCAGCAGCTTGGGGACAGGGAGGGATCAGCCCCAGCATTTT | TRBJ1-5 | NA | TRBD1 | TRBV5-1
CASSLTGQGLGGYTF | TGTGCCAGCAGCTTGACGGGACAGGGTCTAGGAGGCTACACCTTC | TRBJ1-2 | NA | TRBD1 | TRBV7-8
CASKPGQVSGYTF | TGTGCCAGCAAACCGGGACAGGTATCTGGCTACACCTTC | TRBJ1-2 | NA | TRBD1 | TRBV27
CATSSGQGLDNQPQHF | TGTGCCACCAGCAGCGGACAGGGGTTGGACAATCAGCCCCAGCATTTT | TRBJ1-5 | NA | TRBD1 | TRBV15
CASSTAGTVAYEQYF | TGTGCCAGCAGCACCGCGGGGACAGTTGCCTACGAGCAGTACTTC | TRBJ2-7 | NA | NA | TRBV28
CASSKGGPTGTVDLTDTQYF | TGTGCCAGCAGCAAAGGGGGACCCACAGGGACCGTGGACCTTACAGATACGCAGTATTTT | TRBJ2-3 | NA | NA | TRBV21-1